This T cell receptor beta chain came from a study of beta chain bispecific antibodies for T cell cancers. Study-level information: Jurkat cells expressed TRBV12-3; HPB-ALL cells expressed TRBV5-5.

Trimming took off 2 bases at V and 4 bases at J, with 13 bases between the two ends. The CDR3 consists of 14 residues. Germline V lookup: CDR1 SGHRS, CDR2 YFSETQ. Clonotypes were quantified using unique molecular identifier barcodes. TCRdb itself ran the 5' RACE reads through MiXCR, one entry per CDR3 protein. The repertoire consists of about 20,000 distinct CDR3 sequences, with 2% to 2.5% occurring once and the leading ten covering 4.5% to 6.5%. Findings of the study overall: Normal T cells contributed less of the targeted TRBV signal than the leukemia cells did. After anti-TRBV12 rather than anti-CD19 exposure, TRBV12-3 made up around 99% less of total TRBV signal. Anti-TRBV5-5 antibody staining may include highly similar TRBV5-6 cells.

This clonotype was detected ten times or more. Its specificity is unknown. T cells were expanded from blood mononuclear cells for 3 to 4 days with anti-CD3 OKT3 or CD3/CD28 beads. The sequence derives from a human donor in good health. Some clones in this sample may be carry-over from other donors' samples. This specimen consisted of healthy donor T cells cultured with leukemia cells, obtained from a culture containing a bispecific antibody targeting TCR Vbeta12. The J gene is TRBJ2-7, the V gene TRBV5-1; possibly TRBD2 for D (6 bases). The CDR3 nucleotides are TGCGCCAGCAGCTTTGGGACCGGGGGATACGAGCAGTACTTC. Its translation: CASSFGTGGYEQYF.